The present TCR beta chain was sequenced within a study of blood T cell repertoires in COVID-19. On the study more broadly: From the United States, Italy and Spain came samples of acute and convalescent COVID-19.

CDR3 length: 12 amino acids. Germline V gene data show CDR1 as SQVTM and CDR2 as ANQGSEA. J lost 2 bases, V lost 3 bases, and 0 bases had no gene match. This clone appeared once. The data were produced by immunoSEQ multiplex PCR, yet TCRdb's version contains in-frame clones alone and is incomplete. This sample has 200,000 or so clones, with about four fifths found just once. This clonotype originated in an older woman with active or convalescent COVID-19. The J gene is TRBJ2-7, the V gene TRBV29-1, with 8 bases that match TRBD1. Sequenced material: peripheral blood. This CDR3 is CSVETGAYEQYF. As DNA, the CDR3 is TGCAGCGTTGAGACAGGGGCCTACGAGCAGTACTTC.